Presented here are 22 T cell receptor beta chains from one specimen sequenced in a study of Ad26.COV2.S vaccination and SARS-CoV-2 variants. Measured with immunoSEQ multiplex PCR; TCRdb has only the in-frame clones, and not every one. Here the sample spans 180,000 or so clones, roughly 89% being singletons. The source material was peripheral blood, sampled after recovery from COVID-19. Receptors originate from a human donor who had recovered from COVID-19.

This chain joins TRBV18 and TRBJ2-3, with D unresolved. Germline V lookup: CDR1 KGHSH, CDR2 LQKENI. This CDR3 is built from 18 residues. V lost 0 bases and J 2 bases, leaving 18 bases between the germline ends. The CDR3 DNA reads TGTGCCAGCTCACCACCGGTAGACCTCCTACGAGACACAGATACGCAGTATTTT. The encoded protein is CASSPPVDLLRDTDTQYF.

J is TRBJ2-1 and V is TRBV5-5; maybe TRBD2 (7 bases). The CDR3 runs to 16 residues. The germline CDR1 and CDR2 sequences are SGHKS and YYEKEE (reference sequence). The V end lost 6 bases, the J end lost 2 bases, and 18 bases lay between the germline ends. CDR3 in DNA: TGTGCCAGCATCCCTGGAGGGGGGGGCCCCTACAATGAGCAGTTCTTC. Residues: CASIPGGGGPYNEQFF. The complete variable domain, with remaining parts taken from reference TRBV5-5 and TRBJ2-1, reads DAGVTQSPTHLIKTRGQQVTLRCSPISGHKSVSWYQQVLGQGPQFIFQYYEKEERGRGNFPDRFSARQFPNYSSELNVNALLLGDSALYLCASIPGGGGPYNEQFFGPGTRLTVL.

This clone was observed once. The chain uses TRBV19 and TRBJ2-7; the D is unclear. Germline-derived CDR1 and CDR2 are LNHDA and SQIVND (reference sequence). The V gene lost 1 base and the J gene lost 0 bases, with 7 bases spanning the gap. The CDR3 covers 14 residues. CDR3: CASSIGSSSYEQYF. CDR3 nucleotide sequence: TGTGCCAGTAGTATAGGATCATCCTCCTACGAGCAGTACTTC.

The rearrangement uses TRBV20-1 and TRBJ2-5, with TRBD1 matching 7 bases. Germline-derived CDR1 and CDR2 are DFQATT and SNEGSKA (reference sequence). This CDR3 has 14 amino acids. Losses at the gene ends were 3 bases for V and 2 bases for J; bases not matched to a gene: 6. The CDR3 nucleotides are TGCAGTGCTAGTGAAACAGGGGCGCAAGAGACCCAGTACTTC. It encodes CSASETGAQETQYF.

The V gene is TRBV10-3, the J gene TRBJ2-3; a weak D match, TRBD2 (5 bases). From germline, CDR1 is ENHRY and CDR2 SYGVKD. The CDR3 length is 13 residues. V was shortened by 8 bases and J by 10 bases, with 19 bases between the two germline ends. This CDR3 is CAIGETFGLSQYF. DNA for the CDR3: TGTGCCATCGGGGAGACTTTCGGGCTGTCGCAGTATTTT.

This clone was detected a few times. The chain combines TRBV7-9 with TRBJ1-5; D gene ambiguous. V shed 5 bases and J shed 2 bases, with 25 bases lying between them. The CDR3 covers 19 residues. Germline V gives CDR1 SEHNR, CDR2 FQNEAQ (reference sequence). The CDR3 coding sequence is TGTGCCAGCAGCGCAGGACGGCTAGAAATAATAGATGGCAATCAGCCCCAGCATTTT. Translating it yields CASSAGRLEIIDGNQPQHF.

This clone was seen once. Germline and junction disagree at one end, which may indicate a read error. V is TRBV7-9 and J is TRBJ1-6; D remains ambiguous. The length of the CDR3 is 12 residues. Germline CDR1 is SEHNR and CDR2 is FQNEAQ (reference sequence). The CDR3 protein is CASSLNDSPLHF. As DNA, the CDR3 is TGTGCCAGCAGCTTGAATGATTCGCCCCTCCACTTT.

The chain has TRBV12-5 and TRBJ2-3, with D unclear. Germline loops: CDR1 LGHNT, CDR2 FRNRAP. The length of the CDR3 is 13 residues. Trimming took 3 bases from V and 4 from J, leaving 8 bases between them. The CDR3 is CASGFPNSDTQYF. CDR3 DNA: TGTGCTAGTGGTTTCCCAAACTCAGATACGCAGTATTTT.

The V gene is TRBV27, the J gene TRBJ1-4, with TRBD1 as a possible D gene (5 bases). V dropped 8 bases and J dropped 7 bases, with 17 bases sitting between them. The CDR3 runs to 14 residues. Germline V gene sequence: CDR1 MNHEY, CDR2 SMNVEV (reference sequence). The CDR3 DNA follows: TGTGCCAGCGCATCAGGGAAGTCGGCTGAAAAACTGTTTTTT. Its translation is CASASGKSAEKLFF.

The V call is TRBV30, the J call TRBJ2-5; tentative D call: TRBD1 (5 bases). The CDR3 totals 13 residues. Germline values: CDR1 GTSNPN, CDR2 SVGIG (reference sequence). With 0 bases removed from V and 5 bases from J, the gap between germline ends came to 10 bases. The CDR3 region has the DNA TGTGCCTGGAGTGTACAGGCGAAGGAGACCCAGTACTTC. As protein: CAWSVQAKETQYF.

The J gene is TRBJ2-7, the V gene TRBV4-2; D not certain. Per germline, CDR1 LGHNA and CDR2 YNFKEQ. V was cut by 2 bases and J by 4 bases, with 9 bases left in between. The CDR3 consists of 13 residues. This chain's CDR3 is CASSQPGDYEQYF. As DNA, the CDR3 is TGTGCCAGCAGCCAACCAGGAGATTACGAGCAGTACTTC.

This clone was counted a few times. V and J are TRBV28 and TRBJ2-1, with D maybe TRBD1 (7 bases). V gave up 3 bases and J gave up 4 bases, with 13 bases separating them. The CDR3 is made up of 15 amino acids. Germline CDR1 is MDHEN and CDR2 is SYDVKM. CDR3 bases: TGTGCCAGCAGTTTCACAGGGGACTTATACAATGAGCAGTTCTTC. Its protein product is CASSFTGDLYNEQFF. Drawing the rest from reference TRBV28 and TRBJ2-1, the complete variable domain is DVKVTQSSRYLVKRTGEKVFLECVQDMDHENMFWYRQDPGLGLRLIYFSYDVKMKEKGDIPEGYSVSREKKERFSLILESASTNQTSMYLCASSFTGDLYNEQFFGPGTRLTVL.

The V and J genes are TRBV12-3 or TRBV12-4 and TRBJ2-7; no definite D call. This CDR3 has 11 residues. V was trimmed by 8 bases and J by 2 bases, leaving 7 bases between them. CDR3 coding DNA: TGTGCCAGCGGGTGGGCCTACGAGCAGTACTTC. It encodes CASGWAYEQYF.

V is TRBV5-5 and J is TRBJ2-3; D uncertain. With 0 bases removed from V and 2 bases from J, the gap between germline ends came to 7 bases. This CDR3 region has 14 residues. Germline assignment: CDR1 SGHKS and CDR2 YYEKEE (reference sequence). Here the CDR3 DNA reads TGTGCCAGCAGCTTGGTAGGGTACACAGATACGCAGTATTTT. Protein product: CASSLVGYTDTQYF.

This clone appeared a single time. The chain employs TRBV7-2 and TRBJ2-7, with a tentative D call TRBD1 (6 bases). Trimming pared 4 bases from V and 0 bases from J, leaving 19 bases between. There are 17 residues in the CDR3. CDR1 is SGHTA, CDR2 FQGNSA, per germline. This CDR3 reads CASSSLYADRYSYEQYF. CDR3 nucleotide sequence: TGTGCCAGCAGCTCCCTCTATGCGGACAGATACTCCTACGAGCAGTACTTC.

This clone was seen only once. The chain combines TRBV14 with TRBJ1-3; no clear D gene. The CDR3 spans 16 residues. Per the germline V gene, CDR1 is SGHDN and CDR2 is FVKESK. Trimming shortened V by 0 bases and J by 0 bases, and 9 bases separated the two germline ends. The CDR3 nucleotides read TGTGCCAGCAGCCAAGATCGGTTCTCCTCTGGAAACACCATATATTTT. As protein: CASSQDRFSSGNTIYF.

The chain carries TRBV19 and TRBJ2-7, with 7 bases aligning to TRBD2. The germline CDR1 and CDR2 sequences are LNHDA and SQIVND (reference sequence). J gave up 4 bases and V 1 base, and 16 bases lay outside the gene matches. CDR3 length: 18 residues. Here the CDR3 reads CASSIGTAEGLLGYEQYF. CDR3 nucleotides: TGTGCCAGTAGTATAGGAACGGCAGAGGGACTACTAGGTTACGAGCAGTACTTC.

The chain recombines TRBV7-8 with TRBJ2-5; 9 nucleotides align to TRBD2. The CDR3 is 18 amino acids. V shed 5 bases and J 1 base; nucleotides not matched to a gene: 14. Germline lookup yields CDR1 SGHVS and CDR2 FQNEAQ. CDR3 coding DNA: TGTGCCAGCAGCCCCCCCGGGGCTAGCGGGGCTTTCCAAGAGACCCAGTACTTC. It codes for CASSPPGASGAFQETQYF. The full variable domain, with the rest looked up from reference TRBV7-8 and TRBJ2-5, is GAGVSQSPRYKVAKRGQDVALRCDPISGHVSLFWYQQALGQGPEFLTYFQNEAQLDKSGLPSDRFFAERPEGSVSTLKIQRTQQEDSAVYLCASSPPGASGAFQETQYFGPGTRLLVL.

The chain uses TRBV25-1 and TRBJ2-1; no definite D call. This CDR3 has 14 residues. Looked up from germline, CDR1 is MGHDK and CDR2 is SYGVNS. V was shortened by 3 bases and J by 5 bases, with 11 bases between the two germline ends. CDR3 protein: CASSDTVSNNEQFF. The CDR3 DNA follows: TGTGCCAGCAGTGACACGGTTTCTAACAATGAGCAGTTCTTC.

V gene TRBV6-4 combines with J gene TRBJ1-2, with TRBD1 as a possible D gene (6 bases). Trimming took 2 bases from V and 0 from J, leaving 16 bases between them. This CDR3 has 17 residues. Per the germline V gene, CDR1 is MRHNA and CDR2 is SNTAGT. For the CDR3, the DNA is TGTGCCAGCAGTGACAGACAGGCCGAGTCTTCTAACTATGGCTACACCTTC. Translated, it gives CASSDRQAESSNYGYTF.

The chain employs TRBV28 and TRBJ1-5; 8 nucleotides match TRBD1. Germline loops: CDR1 MDHEN, CDR2 SYDVKM. V shed 5 bases and J 5 bases; nucleotides not matched to a gene: 8. The CDR3 sequence is 15 residues long. CDR3: CASSTDRAGHQPQHF. Written as DNA, the CDR3 is TGTGCCAGCAGTACGGACAGGGCGGGACATCAGCCCCAGCATTTT.

The chain has TRBV6-5 and TRBJ1-4; 7 bases map to TRBD1. This CDR3 contains 15 residues. The germline V gene encodes CDR1 MNHEY and CDR2 SVGAGI. V lost 5 bases and J lost 4; bases outside the gene matches: 7. The DNA for the CDR3 is TGTGCCAGCAGTAATGGACAGGTGATTAATGAAAAACTGTTTTTT. As protein: CASSNGQVINEKLFF.